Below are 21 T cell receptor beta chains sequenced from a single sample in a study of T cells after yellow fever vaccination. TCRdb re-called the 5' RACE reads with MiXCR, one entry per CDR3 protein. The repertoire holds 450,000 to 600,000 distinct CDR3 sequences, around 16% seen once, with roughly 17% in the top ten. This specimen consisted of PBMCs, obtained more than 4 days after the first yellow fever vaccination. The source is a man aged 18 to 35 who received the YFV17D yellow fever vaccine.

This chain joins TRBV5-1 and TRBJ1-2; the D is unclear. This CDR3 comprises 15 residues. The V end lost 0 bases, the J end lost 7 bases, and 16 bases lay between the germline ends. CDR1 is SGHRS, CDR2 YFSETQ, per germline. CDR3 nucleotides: TGCGCCAGCAGCTTGGCCCCGGACGGGGATGGTGGCTACACCTTC. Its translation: CASSLAPDGDGGYTF.

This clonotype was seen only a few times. The CDR3 loop reads CASSEGGRDIQYF. CDR3 nucleotide sequence: TGTGCCAGCAGTGAAGGGGGGCGGGACATTCAGTACTTC. The chain couples TRBV28 to TRBJ2-4; TRBD1 or TRBD2 may be the D gene (6 bases each). V dropped 5 bases and J dropped 8 bases, with 13 bases sitting between them. This CDR3 comprises 13 residues. Germline V gene lookup returns CDR1 MDHEN and CDR2 SYDVKM. The full variable domain, its missing parts supplied by reference TRBV28 and TRBJ2-4, is DVKVTQSSRYLVKRTGEKVFLECVQDMDHENMFWYRQDPGLGLRLIYFSYDVKMKEKGDIPEGYSVSREKKERFSLILESASTNQTSMYLCASSEGGRDIQYFGAGTRLSVL.

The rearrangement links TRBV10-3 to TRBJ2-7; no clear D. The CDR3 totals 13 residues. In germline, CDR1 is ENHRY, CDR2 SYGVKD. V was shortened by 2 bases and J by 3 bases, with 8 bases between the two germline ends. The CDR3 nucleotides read TGTGCCATCAGTGAGGAGGTGAACTACGAGCAGTACTTC. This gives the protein CAISEEVNYEQYF.

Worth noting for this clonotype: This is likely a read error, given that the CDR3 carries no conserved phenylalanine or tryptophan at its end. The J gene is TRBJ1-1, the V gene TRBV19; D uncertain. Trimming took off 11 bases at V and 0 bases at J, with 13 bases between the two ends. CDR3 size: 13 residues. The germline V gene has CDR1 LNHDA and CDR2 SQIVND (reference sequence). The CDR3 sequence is CASSYGMNTEAFL. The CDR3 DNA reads TGTGCCTCCTCGTATGGGATGAACACTGAAGCTTTCCTT.

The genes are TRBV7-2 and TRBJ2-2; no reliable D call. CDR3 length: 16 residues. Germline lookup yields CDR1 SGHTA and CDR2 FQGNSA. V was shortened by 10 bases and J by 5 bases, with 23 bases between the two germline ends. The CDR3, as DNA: TGTGCCACTACGGAACGATGGAGCCCGGGTACCGGGGAGCTGTTTTTT. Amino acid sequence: CATTERWSPGTGELFF.

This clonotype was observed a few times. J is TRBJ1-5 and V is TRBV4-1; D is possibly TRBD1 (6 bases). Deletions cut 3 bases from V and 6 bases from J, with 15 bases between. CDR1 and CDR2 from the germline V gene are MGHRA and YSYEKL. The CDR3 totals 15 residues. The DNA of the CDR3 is TGCGCCAGCAGCCACGCGGACGGGGGCGGTCAGCCCCAGCATTTT. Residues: CASSHADGGGQPQHF.

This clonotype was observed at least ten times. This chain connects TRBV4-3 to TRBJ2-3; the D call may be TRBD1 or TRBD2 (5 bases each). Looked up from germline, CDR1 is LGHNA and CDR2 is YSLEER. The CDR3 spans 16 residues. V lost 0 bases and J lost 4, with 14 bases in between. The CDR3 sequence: CASSQDMGRGPDTQYF. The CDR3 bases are TGCGCCAGCAGCCAAGATATGGGTCGGGGCCCAGATACGCAGTATTTT.

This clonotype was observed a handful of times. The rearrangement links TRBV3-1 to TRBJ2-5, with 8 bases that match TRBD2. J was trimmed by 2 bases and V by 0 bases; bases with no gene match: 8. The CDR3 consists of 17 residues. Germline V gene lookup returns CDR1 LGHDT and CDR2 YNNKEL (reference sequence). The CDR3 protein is CASSQDRLAGEQETQYF. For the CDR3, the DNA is TGTGCCAGCAGCCAAGATCGGCTAGCGGGTGAACAAGAGACCCAGTACTTC.

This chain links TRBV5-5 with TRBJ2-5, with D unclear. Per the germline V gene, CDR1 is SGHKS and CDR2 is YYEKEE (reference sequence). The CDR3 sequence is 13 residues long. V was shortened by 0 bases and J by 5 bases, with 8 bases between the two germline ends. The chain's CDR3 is CASSLGRSETQYF. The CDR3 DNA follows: TGTGCCAGCAGCTTGGGTCGGAGCGAGACCCAGTACTTC.

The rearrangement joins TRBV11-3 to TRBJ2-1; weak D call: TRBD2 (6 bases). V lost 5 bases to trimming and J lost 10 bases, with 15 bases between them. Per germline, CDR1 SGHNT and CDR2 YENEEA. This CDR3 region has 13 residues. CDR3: CASSDGEVGEQFF. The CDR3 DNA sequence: TGTGCCAGCAGCGACGGGGAGGTAGGGGAGCAGTTCTTC.

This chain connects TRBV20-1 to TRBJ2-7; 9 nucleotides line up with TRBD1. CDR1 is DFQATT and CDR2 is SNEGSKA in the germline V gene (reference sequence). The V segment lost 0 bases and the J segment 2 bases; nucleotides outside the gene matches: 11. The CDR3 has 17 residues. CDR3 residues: CSARETAGTGMAYEQYF. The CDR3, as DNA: TGCAGTGCTAGAGAAACCGCCGGGACAGGGATGGCCTACGAGCAGTACTTC.

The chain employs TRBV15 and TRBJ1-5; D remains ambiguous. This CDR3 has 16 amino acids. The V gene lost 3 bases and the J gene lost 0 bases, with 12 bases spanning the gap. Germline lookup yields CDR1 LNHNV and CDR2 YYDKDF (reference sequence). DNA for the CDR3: TGTGCCACCAGCAGCGAACCCGGACGTAGCAATCAGCCCCAGCATTTT. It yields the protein CATSSEPGRSNQPQHF.

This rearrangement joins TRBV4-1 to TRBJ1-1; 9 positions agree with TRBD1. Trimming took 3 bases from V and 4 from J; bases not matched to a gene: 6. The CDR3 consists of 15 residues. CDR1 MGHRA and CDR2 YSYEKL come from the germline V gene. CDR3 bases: TGCGCCAGCAGCCATCCAGACAGGGGGAGCACTGAAGCTTTCTTT. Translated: CASSHPDRGSTEAFF.

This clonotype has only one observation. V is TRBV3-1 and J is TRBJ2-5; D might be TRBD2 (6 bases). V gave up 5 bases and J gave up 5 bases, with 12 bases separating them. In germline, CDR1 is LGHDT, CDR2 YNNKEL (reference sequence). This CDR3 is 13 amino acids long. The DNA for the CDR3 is TGTGCCAGCAGCGGGAGGTGGAAGGAGACCCAGTACTTC. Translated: CASSGRWKETQYF.

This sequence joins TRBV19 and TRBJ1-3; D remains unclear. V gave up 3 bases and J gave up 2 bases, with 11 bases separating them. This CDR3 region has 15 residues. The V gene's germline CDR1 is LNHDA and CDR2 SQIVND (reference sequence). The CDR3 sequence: CASSMGWGTGNTIYF. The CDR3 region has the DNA TGTGCCAGTAGTATGGGATGGGGAACTGGAAACACCATATATTTT.

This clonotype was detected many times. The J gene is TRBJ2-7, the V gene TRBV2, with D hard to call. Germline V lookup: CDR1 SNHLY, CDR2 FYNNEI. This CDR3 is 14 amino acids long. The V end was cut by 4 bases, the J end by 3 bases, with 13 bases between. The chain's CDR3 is CASSVSRQVYEQYV. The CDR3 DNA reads TGTGCCAGCAGTGTTTCCCGGCAGGTCTACGAGCAGTACGTC.

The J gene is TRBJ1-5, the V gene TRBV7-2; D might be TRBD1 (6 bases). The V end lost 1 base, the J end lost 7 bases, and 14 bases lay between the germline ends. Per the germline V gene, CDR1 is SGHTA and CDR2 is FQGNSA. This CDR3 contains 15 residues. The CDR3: CASSLEFVRGQPQHF. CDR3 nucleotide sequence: TGTGCCAGCAGCTTAGAGTTCGTCAGGGGACAGCCCCAGCATTTT. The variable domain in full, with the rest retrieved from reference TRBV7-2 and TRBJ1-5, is GAGVSQSPSNKVTEKGKDVELRCDPISGHTALYWYRQSLGQGLEFLIYFQGNSAPDKSGLPSDRFSAERTGGSVSTLTIQRTQQEDSAVYLCASSLEFVRGQPQHFGDGTRLSIL.

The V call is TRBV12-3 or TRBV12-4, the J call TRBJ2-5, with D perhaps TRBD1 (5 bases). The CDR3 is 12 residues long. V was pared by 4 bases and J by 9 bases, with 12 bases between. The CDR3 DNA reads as TGTGCCAGCAGTTCTATGCTAGGGGCCCAGTACTTC. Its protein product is CASSSMLGAQYF.

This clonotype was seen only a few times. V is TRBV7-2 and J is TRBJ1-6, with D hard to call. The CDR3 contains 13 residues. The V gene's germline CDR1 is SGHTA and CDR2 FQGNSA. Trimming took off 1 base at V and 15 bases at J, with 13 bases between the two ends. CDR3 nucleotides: TGTGCCAGCAGCTTAGAGGCAGTACGACGCCTCCACTTT. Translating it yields CASSLEAVRRLHF.

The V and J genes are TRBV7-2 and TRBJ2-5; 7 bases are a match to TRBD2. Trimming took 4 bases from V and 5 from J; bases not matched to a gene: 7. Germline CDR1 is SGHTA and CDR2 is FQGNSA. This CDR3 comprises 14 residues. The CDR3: CASSSRWGGETQYF. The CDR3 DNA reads TGTGCCAGCAGCTCCCGATGGGGAGGGGAGACCCAGTACTTC.

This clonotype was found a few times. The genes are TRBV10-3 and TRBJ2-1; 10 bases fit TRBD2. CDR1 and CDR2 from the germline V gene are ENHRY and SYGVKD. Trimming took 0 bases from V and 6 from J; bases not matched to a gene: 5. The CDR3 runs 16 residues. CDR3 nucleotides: TGTGCCATCAGTGAGTCTAGTAGCGGGGGGTCCAATGAGCAGTTCTTC. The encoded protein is CAISESSSGGSNEQFF.